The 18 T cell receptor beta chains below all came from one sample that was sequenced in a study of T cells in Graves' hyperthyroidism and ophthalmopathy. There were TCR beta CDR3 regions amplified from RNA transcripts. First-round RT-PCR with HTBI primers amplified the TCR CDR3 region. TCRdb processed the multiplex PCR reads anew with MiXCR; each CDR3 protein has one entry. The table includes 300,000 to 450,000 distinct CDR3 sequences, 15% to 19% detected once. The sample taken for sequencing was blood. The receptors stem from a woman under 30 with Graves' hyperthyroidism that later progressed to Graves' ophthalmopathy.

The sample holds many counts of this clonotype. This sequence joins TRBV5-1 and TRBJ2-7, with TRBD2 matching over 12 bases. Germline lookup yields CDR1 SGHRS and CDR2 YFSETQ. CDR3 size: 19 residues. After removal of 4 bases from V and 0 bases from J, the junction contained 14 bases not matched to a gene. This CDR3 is CASSPRGGTSGQISYEQYF. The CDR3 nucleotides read TGCGCCAGCAGCCCCCGCGGAGGGACTAGCGGGCAGATCTCCTACGAGCAGTACTTC.

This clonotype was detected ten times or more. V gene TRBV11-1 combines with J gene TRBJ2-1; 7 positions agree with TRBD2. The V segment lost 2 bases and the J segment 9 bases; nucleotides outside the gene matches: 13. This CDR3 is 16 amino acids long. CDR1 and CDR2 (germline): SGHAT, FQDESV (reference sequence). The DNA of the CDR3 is TGTGCCAGCAGCTTAAGCTCAGCGGGACTTGTCGGTGAGCAGTTCTTC. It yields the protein CASSLSSAGLVGEQFF.

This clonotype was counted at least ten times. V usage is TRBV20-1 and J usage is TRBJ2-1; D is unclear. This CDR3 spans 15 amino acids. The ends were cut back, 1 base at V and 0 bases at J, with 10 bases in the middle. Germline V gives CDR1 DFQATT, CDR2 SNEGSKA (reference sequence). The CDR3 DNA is TGCAGTGCTAGAGGGATGAAAAGCTCCTACAATGAGCAGTTCTTC. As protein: CSARGMKSSYNEQFF.

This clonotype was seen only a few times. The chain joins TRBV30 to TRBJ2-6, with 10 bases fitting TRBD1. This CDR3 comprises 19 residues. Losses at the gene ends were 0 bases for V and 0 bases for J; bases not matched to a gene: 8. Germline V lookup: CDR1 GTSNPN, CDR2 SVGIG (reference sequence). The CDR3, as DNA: TGTGCCTGGAGTGTACTAAGACAGGGGGCAAGCTCTGGGGCCAACGTCCTGACTTTC. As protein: CAWSVLRQGASSGANVLTF. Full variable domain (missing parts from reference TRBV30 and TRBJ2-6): SQTIHQWPATLVQPVGSPLSLECTVEGTSNPNLYWYRQAAGRGLQLLFYSVGIGQISSEVPQNLSASRPQDRQFILSSKKLLLSDSGFYLCAWSVLRQGASSGANVLTFGAGSRLTVL.

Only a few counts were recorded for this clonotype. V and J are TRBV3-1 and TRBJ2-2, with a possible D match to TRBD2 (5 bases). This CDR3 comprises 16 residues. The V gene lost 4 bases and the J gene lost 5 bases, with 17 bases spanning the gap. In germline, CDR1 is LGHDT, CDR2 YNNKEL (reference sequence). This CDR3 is CASSPVDKEVTGELFF. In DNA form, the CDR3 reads TGTGCCAGCAGCCCGGTAGACAAGGAGGTTACCGGGGAGCTGTTTTTT.

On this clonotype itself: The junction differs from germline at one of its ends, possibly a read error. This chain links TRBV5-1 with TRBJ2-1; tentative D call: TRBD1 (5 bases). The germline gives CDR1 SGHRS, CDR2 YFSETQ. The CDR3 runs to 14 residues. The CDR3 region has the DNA TGTGCCAGCAGCTTGGGGCTAGTTGACAATGAGCAGTTCTTC. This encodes CASSLGLVDNEQFF.

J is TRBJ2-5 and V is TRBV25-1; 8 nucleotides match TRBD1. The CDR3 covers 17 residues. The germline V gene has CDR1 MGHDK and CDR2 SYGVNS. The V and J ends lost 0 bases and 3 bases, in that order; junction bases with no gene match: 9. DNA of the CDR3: TGTGCCAGCAGTGAATATCCGATAAGGACAGGGAAAGAGACCCAGTACTTC. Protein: CASSEYPIRTGKETQYF.

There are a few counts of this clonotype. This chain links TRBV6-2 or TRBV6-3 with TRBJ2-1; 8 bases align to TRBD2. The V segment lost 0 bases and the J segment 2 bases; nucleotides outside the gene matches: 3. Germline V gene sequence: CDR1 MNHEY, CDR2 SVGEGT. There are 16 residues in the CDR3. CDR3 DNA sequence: TGTGCCAGCAGTTACTCGAGCGGGAGAACCTACAATGAGCAGTTCTTC. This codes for CASSYSSGRTYNEQFF.

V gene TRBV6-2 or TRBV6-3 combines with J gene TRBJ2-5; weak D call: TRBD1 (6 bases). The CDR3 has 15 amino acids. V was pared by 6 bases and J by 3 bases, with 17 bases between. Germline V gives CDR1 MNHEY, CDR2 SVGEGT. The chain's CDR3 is CASRTGSERKETQYF. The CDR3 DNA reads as TGTGCCAGCAGAACAGGGTCGGAGAGGAAAGAGACCCAGTACTTC.

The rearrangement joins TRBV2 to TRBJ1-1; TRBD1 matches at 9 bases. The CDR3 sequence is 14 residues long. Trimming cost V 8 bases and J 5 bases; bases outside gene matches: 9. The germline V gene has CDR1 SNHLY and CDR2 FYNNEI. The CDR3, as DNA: TGTGCCAGCGGAAGGGACAGGGCTGAAACTGAAGCTTTCTTT. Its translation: CASGRDRAETEAFF.

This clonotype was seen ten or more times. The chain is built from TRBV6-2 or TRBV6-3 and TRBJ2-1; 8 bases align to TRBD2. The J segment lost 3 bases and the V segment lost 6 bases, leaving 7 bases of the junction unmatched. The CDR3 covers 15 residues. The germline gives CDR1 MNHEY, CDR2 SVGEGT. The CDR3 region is CASSTLAGYYNEQFF. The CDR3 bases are TGTGCCAGCAGCACCTTAGCGGGGTACTACAATGAGCAGTTCTTC.

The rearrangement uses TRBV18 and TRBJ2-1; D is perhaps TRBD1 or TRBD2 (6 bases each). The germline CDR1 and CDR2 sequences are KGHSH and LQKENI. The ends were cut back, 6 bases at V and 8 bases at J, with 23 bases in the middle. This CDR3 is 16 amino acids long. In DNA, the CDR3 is TGTGCCAGCTCCCTGGGTCCGGGGGCGAGTCCCGATGAGCAGTTCTTC. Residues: CASSLGPGASPDEQFF.

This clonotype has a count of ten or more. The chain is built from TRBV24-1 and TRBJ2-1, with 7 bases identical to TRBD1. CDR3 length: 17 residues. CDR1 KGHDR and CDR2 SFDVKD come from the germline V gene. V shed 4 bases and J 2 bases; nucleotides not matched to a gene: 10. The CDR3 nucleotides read TGTGCCACCAGTGACCTACAGGGGTTACGCGCCTACAATGAGCAGTTCTTC. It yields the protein CATSDLQGLRAYNEQFF.

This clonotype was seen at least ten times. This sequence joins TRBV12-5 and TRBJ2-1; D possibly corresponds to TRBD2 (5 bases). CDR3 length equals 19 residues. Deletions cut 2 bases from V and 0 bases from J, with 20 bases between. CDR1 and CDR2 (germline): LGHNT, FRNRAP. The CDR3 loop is CASGLLYRGAASSYNEQFF. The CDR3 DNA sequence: TGTGCTAGTGGTTTGCTATATCGGGGAGCGGCCAGCTCCTACAATGAGCAGTTCTTC. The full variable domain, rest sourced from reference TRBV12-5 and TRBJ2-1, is DARVTQTPRHKVTEMGQEVTMRCQPILGHNTVFWYRQTMMQGLELLAYFRNRAPLDDSGMPKDRFSAEMPDATLATLKIQPSEPRDSAVYFCASGLLYRGAASSYNEQFFGPGTRLTVL.

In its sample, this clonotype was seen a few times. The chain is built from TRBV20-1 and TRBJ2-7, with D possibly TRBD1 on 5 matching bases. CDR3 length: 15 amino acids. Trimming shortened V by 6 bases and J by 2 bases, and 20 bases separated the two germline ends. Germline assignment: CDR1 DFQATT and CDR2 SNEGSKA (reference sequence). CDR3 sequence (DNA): TGCAGTGCAACCCCAAGGACACCAAATACCTACGAGCAGTACTTC. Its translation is CSATPRTPNTYEQYF.

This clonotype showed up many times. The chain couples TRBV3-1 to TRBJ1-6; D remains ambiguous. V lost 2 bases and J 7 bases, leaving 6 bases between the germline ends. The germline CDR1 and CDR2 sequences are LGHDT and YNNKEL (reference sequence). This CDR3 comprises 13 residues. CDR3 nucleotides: TGTGCCAGCAGCCAACAGGCGAATTCACCCCTCCACTTT. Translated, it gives CASSQQANSPLHF.

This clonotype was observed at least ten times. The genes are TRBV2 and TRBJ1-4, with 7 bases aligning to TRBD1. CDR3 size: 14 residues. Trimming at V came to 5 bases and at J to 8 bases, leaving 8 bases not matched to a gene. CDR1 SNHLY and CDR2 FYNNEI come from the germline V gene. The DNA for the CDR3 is TGTGCCAGCAGTCCCAGACAGGGTAGCGAAAAACTGTTTTTT. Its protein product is CASSPRQGSEKLFF.

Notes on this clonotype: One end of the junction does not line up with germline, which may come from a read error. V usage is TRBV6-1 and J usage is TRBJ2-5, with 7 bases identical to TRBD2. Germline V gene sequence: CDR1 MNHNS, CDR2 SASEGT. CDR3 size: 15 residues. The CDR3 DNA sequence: TGTGCCAGCAGTCCCCGGGGGGAGTACCAAGAGACCCAGCACTTC. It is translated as CASSPRGEYQETQHF.